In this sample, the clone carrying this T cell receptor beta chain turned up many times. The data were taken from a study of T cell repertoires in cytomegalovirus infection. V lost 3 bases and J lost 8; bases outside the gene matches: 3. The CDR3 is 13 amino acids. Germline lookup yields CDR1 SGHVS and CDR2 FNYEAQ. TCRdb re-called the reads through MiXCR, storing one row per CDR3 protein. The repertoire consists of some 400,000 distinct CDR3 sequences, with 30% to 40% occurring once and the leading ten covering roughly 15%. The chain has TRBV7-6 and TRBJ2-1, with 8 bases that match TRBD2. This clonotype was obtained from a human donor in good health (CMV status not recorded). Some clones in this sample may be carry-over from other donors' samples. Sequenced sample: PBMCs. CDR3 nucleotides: TGTGCCAGCAGCTTTCCGGGAGGGGATGAGCAGTTCTTC. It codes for CASSFPGGDEQFF.